This T cell receptor beta chain is from a study of shared clonotypes between healthy human individuals. Comments on this clone: As yet, its antigen is unknown.

Trimming left V 5 bases short and J 6 bases short, with 16 bases between. Germline-derived CDR1 and CDR2 are MNHEY and SVGAGI. The CDR3 covers 14 residues. Study-level results: Sorted-subset sequencing, rarefaction showed, was incomplete despite large depth. The sharing of roughly 5% of naive CD4 clonotypes was seen across a handful of donors. Deeper or shallower sequencing was expected to change how clonotypes are shared among donors.

Profiled with immunoSEQ multiplex PCR; TCRdb holds only in-frame clones, not every one. The data contain 550,000 to 800,000 clones, less than 95% of them seen just once; the ten biggest clones take up less than 40%. Every donor was a Caucasian adult from Nashville, Tennessee. The sample consisted of memory CD8+ T cells from PBMCs. Documented subset: CD45RO+ cells pooled with CCR7-negative TemRA cells. The receptor was isolated from a man younger than 35 in good health. Some clones in this sample may be carry-over from other donors' samples. V is TRBV6-5 and J is TRBJ1-2; TRBD1 might be the D (6 bases). The CDR3, as DNA: TGTGCCAGCAGTCAGCGCGGGGGCGTCAATGGCTACACCTTC. Its translation: CASSQRGGVNGYTF.